A selection of T cell receptor beta chains follows, all from one sample in a study of radiation and T cells in renal cell carcinoma. Repertoires were generated with immunoSEQ multiplex PCR, while TCRdb's copy carries only in-frame clones and drops some. The sample lists around 64,000 clones, 60% to 85% occurring once. Sequencing was performed on blood, taken from a patient whose treatment included radiotherapy and nephrectomy. Every receptor here comes from a man between 60 and 75 years old with renal cell carcinoma. CDR3s include the opening cysteine and the closing phenylalanine or tryptophan. Each record gives: CDR3 protein, V gene.

cdr3_aa: CASSSNPAGKDTQYF; v_call: TRBV7-9
cdr3_aa: CAWSVQGGPYEQFF; v_call: TRBV30
cdr3_aa: CASSLGTRDTQYF; v_call: TRBV4-1
cdr3_aa: CASSTRPSVDTDTQYF; v_call: TRBV7-2
cdr3_aa: CASSSDGGTNEKLFF; v_call: TRBV7-2
cdr3_aa: CASSTGGQSSGNTIYF; v_call: TRBV6-6
cdr3_aa: CASTDSAGELFF; v_call: TRBV6-6
cdr3_aa: CASSQDAPGRGLGTEAFF; v_call: TRBV4-1
cdr3_aa: CASSPAGGPDTQYF; v_call: TRBV19
cdr3_aa: CASSLRTGDNQPQHF; v_call: TRBV18
cdr3_aa: CASTGTAYTGELFF; v_call: TRBV19
cdr3_aa: CASSPRFGLLSGGYTGELFF; v_call: TRBV28
cdr3_aa: CATTSTGLSIQYF; v_call: TRBV6-5
cdr3_aa: CASSLQAGTGAGETQYF; v_call: TRBV5-6
cdr3_aa: CASSQQGRDGYTF; v_call: TRBV25-1
cdr3_aa: CASSQGPLQREVSGELFF; v_call: TRBV4-1
cdr3_aa: CASSESGSNTEAFF; v_call: TRBV6-1
cdr3_aa: CASSPDRVRAFF; v_call: TRBV27
cdr3_aa: CASSYEGAGELFF; v_call: TRBV9
cdr3_aa: CASSLRPTVQETQYF; v_call: TRBV7-6
cdr3_aa: CASSFGGTQYF; v_call: TRBV7-2
cdr3_aa: CASSLAGRGFSYF; v_call: TRBV5-6
cdr3_aa: CASSLGLGTPYEQYF; v_call: TRBV7-2
cdr3_aa: CASSGDRRYGYTF; v_call: TRBV7-2
cdr3_aa: CASSIPDSNQPQHF; v_call: TRBV19
cdr3_aa: CASSFGSSGANVLTF; v_call: TRBV6-6
cdr3_aa: CAWSVRGSTFSQAQFF; v_call: TRBV30
cdr3_aa: CAWSSDTGELFF; v_call: TRBV30
cdr3_aa: CATSRRQGRYNEQFF; v_call: TRBV15
cdr3_aa: CASSLERDTQYF; v_call: TRBV5-5
cdr3_aa: CASSQEGVENNEQFF; v_call: TRBV4-2
cdr3_aa: CASSPRQANYGYTF; v_call: TRBV27
cdr3_aa: CASSSPETQYF; v_call: TRBV7-2
cdr3_aa: CASSAGSYNEQFF; v_call: TRBV18
cdr3_aa: CASSLAKLRKETQYF; v_call: TRBV5-1
cdr3_aa: CASRQSTVSTLGQYF; v_call: TRBV7-2
cdr3_aa: CASSIQVTEAFF; v_call: TRBV18
cdr3_aa: CASSYGRGNEQFF; v_call: TRBV27
cdr3_aa: CASSLDGQGHTEAFF; v_call: TRBV7-2
cdr3_aa: CATSLTLQGGEAFF; v_call: TRBV15
cdr3_aa: CSVGMSPRESQYF; v_call: TRBV29-1
cdr3_aa: CSAEGGIDNEQFF; v_call: TRBV29-1
cdr3_aa: CASSPGLGQGARGYTF; v_call: TRBV18
cdr3_aa: CASSAIGTGGSGELFF; v_call: TRBV10-1
cdr3_aa: CASSVDINQPQHF; v_call: TRBV7-3
cdr3_aa: CASRRTGQTYEQYF; v_call: TRBV5-1
cdr3_aa: CASSSGGSRQPQHF; v_call: TRBV6-5
cdr3_aa: CASRVYNSPLHF; v_call: TRBV7-2
cdr3_aa: CASSSRFGLGNTIYF; v_call: TRBV5-1
cdr3_aa: CASSSTGSENTEAFF; v_call: TRBV7-3
cdr3_aa: CSVSPGTGYGYTF; v_call: TRBV29-1
cdr3_aa: CAISYGTLDTEAFF; v_call: TRBV10-3
cdr3_aa: CSVERLDPGWETQYF; v_call: TRBV29-1